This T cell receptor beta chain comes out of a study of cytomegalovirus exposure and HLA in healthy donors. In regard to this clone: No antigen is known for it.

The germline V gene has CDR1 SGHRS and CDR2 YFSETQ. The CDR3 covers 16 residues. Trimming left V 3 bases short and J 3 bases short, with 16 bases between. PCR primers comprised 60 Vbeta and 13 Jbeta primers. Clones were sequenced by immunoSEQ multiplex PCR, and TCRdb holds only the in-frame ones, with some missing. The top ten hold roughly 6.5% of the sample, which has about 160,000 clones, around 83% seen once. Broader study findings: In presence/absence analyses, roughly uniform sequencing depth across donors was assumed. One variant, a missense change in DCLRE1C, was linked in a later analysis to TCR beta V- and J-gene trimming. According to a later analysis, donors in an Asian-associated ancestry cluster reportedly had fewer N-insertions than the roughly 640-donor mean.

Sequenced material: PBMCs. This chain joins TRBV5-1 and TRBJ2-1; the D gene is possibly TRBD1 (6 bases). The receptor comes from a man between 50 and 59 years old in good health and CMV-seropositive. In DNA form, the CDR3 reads TGCGCCAGCAGCTCCCAGGGGAAGTCGGTCTACAATGAGCAGTTCTTC. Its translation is CASSSQGKSVYNEQFF.